The text below deals with one T cell receptor (beta chain). The antigen remains unidentified. This sample was taken from a study of cytomegalovirus exposure and HLA in healthy donors. This CDR3 has 13 residues. V was pared by 4 bases and J by 8 bases, with 14 bases between. Per germline, CDR1 SGHNT and CDR2 YENEEA. Amplification used 60 Vbeta primers and 13 Jbeta primers. The method was immunoSEQ multiplex PCR; TCRdb's version includes in-frame clones alone and lacks a portion of them. The sample carries around 220,000 clones, roughly 70% recorded once. Study results and caveats: Near-uniform donor sequencing depth was presumed by presence/absence analyses. Most TCR beta V segments were productive about 87% or about 30% of the time in an earlier analysis. Indistinguishable V segments, including TRBV6-2 and TRBV6-3, were excluded.

V gene TRBV11-3 combines with J gene TRBJ1-1, with D unclear. Sample: PBMCs. The sequence was collected from a woman aged 30 to 39 in good health and CMV-seronegative. This chain's CDR3 is CASSSPALGEAFF. CDR3 DNA sequence: TGTGCCAGCAGCTCCCCGGCCCTCGGGGAAGCTTTCTTT.